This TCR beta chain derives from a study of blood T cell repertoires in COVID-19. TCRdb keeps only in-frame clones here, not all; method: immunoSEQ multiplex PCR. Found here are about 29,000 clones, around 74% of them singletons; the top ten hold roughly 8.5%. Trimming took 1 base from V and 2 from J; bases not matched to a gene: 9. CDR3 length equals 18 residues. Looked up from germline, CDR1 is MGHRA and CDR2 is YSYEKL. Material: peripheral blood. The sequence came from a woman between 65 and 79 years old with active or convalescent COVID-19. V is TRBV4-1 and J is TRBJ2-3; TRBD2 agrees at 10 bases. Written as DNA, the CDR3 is TGCGCCAGCAGCCAAGGTCCGGCTAGCGGGGGATACACAGATACGCAGTATTTT. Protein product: CASSQGPASGGYTDTQYF.